The 32 T cell receptor beta chains below all came from one sample that was sequenced in a study of T cell clonality in common variable immunodeficiency. Some clones are missing from TCRdb's copy, which holds only in-frame ones; the method was immunoSEQ multiplex PCR. This sample carries over 15,000 clones and no singletons, and over 6.5% goes to the top ten. Study results and caveats: In common variable immunodeficiency, TCR beta chains reportedly carried fewer deletions and N-nucleotide insertions.

These receptors are not linked to any known antigen. Material: peripheral blood mononuclear cells. These receptors all come from a human donor with common variable immunodeficiency.

This clone was detected many times. CDR3 in amino acids: CASRDRGWELFF. The CDR3 DNA, read in part, is TGTGCCAGCAGGGACAGGGGATGGGAG. J is TRBJ2-2 and V is TRBV2, with 9 positions matching TRBD1. Read sequence stops 3 residues before the CDR3 end, and the germline J gene provides the missing end. Germline-derived CDR1 and CDR2 are SNHLY and FYNNEI. The CDR3 spans 12 residues. V was clipped by 6 bases and J by 9 bases; unmatched bases: 2. Drawing the rest from reference TRBV2 and TRBJ2-2, the complete variable domain is EPEVTQTPSHQVTQMGQEVILRCVPISNHLYFYWYRQILGQKVEFLVSFYNNEISEKSEIFDDQFSVERPDGSNFTLKIRSTKLEDSAMYFCASRDRGWELFFGEGSRLTVL.

For this clone: The CDR3 extends 3 residues past the end of the read, so its final part is completed from the germline J gene. V and J are TRBV7-2 and TRBJ1-5; a possible D gene is TRBD1 (5 bases). With 3 bases removed from V and 7 bases from J, the gap between germline ends came to 13 bases. Germline loops: CDR1 SGHTA, CDR2 FQGNSA. CDR3 length: 14 residues. The CDR3 DNA, read in part, is TGTGCCAGCAGCTTCTCGGCAGGGAACCAGCCC. Encoded protein: CASSFSAGNQP. The CDR3 in its entirety is CASSFSAGNQPQHF.

Turning to this clone: The read finishes 3 residues shy of the CDR3 end, and the germline J gene is used to complete it. The V and J genes are TRBV19 and TRBJ1-1, with TRBD1 identical over 7 bases. Germline CDR1 is LNHDA and CDR2 is SQIVND (reference sequence). The CDR3 sequence is 15 residues long. The V gene end was trimmed by 5 bases and the J gene end by 5 bases; junction bases not matched to a gene: 11. Partial CDR3 DNA: TGTGCCAGTAGTGCCAGGCAGGGGGTCGGGACTGAA. Residues: CASSARQGVGTE. The complete CDR3 sequence is CASSARQGVGTEAFF. Variable domain in full (rest from reference TRBV19 and TRBJ1-1): DGGITQSPKYLFRKEGQNVTLSCEQNLNHDAMYWYRQDPGQGLRLIYYSQIVNDFQKGDIAEGYSVSREKKESFPLTVTSAQKNPTAFYLCASSARQGVGTEAFFGQGTRLTVV.

This clone showed up just a few times. The CDR3 is cut off 3 residues early in the read; its end comes from the germline J gene. The chain has TRBV6-2 or TRBV6-3 and TRBJ2-7, with D possibly being TRBD2 (6 bases). Trimming removed 7 bases from V and 1 base from J, with 8 bases in between. From germline, CDR1 is MNHEY and CDR2 SVGEGT. The CDR3 is 12 amino acids. The CDR3 loop is CASKRVSYEQYF. CDR3 DNA, as far as it was read: TGTGCCAGCAAGCGGGTTTCCTACGAG.

The table lists this clone with a few counts. The sequenced fragment ends 3 residues before the CDR3 boundary, so the rest is inferred from the germline J gene. V and J are TRBV19 and TRBJ1-1; the D gene is possibly TRBD1 (5 bases). Germline V lookup: CDR1 LNHDA, CDR2 SQIVND (reference sequence). V dropped 5 bases and J dropped 5 bases, with 15 bases sitting between them. The CDR3 is 14 amino acids. The CDR3 sequence: CASSGGTGGTEAFF. The DNA read from the CDR3 is TGTGCCAGTAGTGGGGGGACCGGGGGGACTGAA.

This clone has at least ten counts. The CDR3 end falls 3 residues outside the read, so it is completed with the germline J gene. This chain uses TRBV5-4 with TRBJ1-1; 10 bases agree with TRBD1. This CDR3 region has 12 residues. Germline loops: CDR1 SGHNT, CDR2 YYREEE (reference sequence). The CDR3 loop reads CASSTDRGQAFF. CDR3 bases read: TGTGCCAGCAGCACCGACAGGGGGCAA.

This clone has a handful of counts. A much larger clone differs from this one at a single base, so this may be a read error. The DNA ends 3 residues before the CDR3 does, and the rest of the CDR3 is filled in from the germline J gene. The rearrangement links TRBV7-3 to TRBJ1-1, with D possibly being TRBD1 (5 bases). Germline CDR1 reads SGHTA; CDR2 reads FQGTGA. The CDR3 has 13 residues. CDR3 bases read: TGTTCCAGCAGCTGGGGGGGGAACACTGAA. Amino acids: CSSSWGGNTE. The entire CDR3 protein is CSSSWGGNTEAFF.

Many counts were recorded for this clone. The CDR3 end lies 3 residues beyond the end of the read and is filled in from the germline J gene. The V gene is TRBV7-9, the J gene TRBJ1-5; D is unresolved. Germline V lookup: CDR1 SEHNR, CDR2 FQNEAQ (reference sequence). The CDR3 has 14 amino acids. The V end was cut by 5 bases, the J end by 2 bases, with 10 bases between. Incomplete CDR3 DNA: TGTGCCAGCAGCGCCGGTCGGGGCAATCAGCCC. Protein sequence: CASSAGRGNQP. The CDR3 reads in full as CASSAGRGNQPQHF.

This clone was counted many times. From the germline J gene comes the end of the CDR3, since the read stops 3 residues before it. The rearrangement links TRBV7-2 to TRBJ2-5, with D maybe TRBD2 (5 bases). The CDR3 is 13 amino acids. V gave up 5 bases and J gave up 4 bases, with 11 bases separating them. Germline V gives CDR1 SGHTA, CDR2 FQGNSA. The CDR3 loop is CASSGSGLETQYF. CDR3 bases read: TGTGCCAGCAGCGGGAGCGGTTTAGAGACC.

Comments on this clone: Coverage ceases 3 residues before the CDR3 finishes, and the germline J gene fills in the end. The chain is built from TRBV7-9 and TRBJ2-3, with D tentatively TRBD2 (5 bases). The CDR3 length is 15 residues. The V gene lost 1 base and the J gene lost 0 bases, with 8 bases spanning the gap. Germline lookup yields CDR1 SEHNR and CDR2 FQNEAQ (reference sequence). CDR3 DNA, as far as it was read: TGTGCCAGCAGCTTAGTAGGCGGGAGCACAGATACG. Translated, it gives CASSLVGGSTDT. The complete CDR3 sequence is CASSLVGGSTDTQYF.

Remarks on this clone: The observed sequence ends 3 residues before the CDR3 terminus, with the missing tail filled in from the germline J gene. The chain joins TRBV6-2 or TRBV6-3 to TRBJ1-5; perhaps TRBD1 as D (5 bases). Per the germline V gene, CDR1 is MNHEY and CDR2 is SVGEGT. CDR3 length: 14 residues. The V and J ends lost 6 bases and 5 bases respectively, with 14 bases between them. CDR3 amino acids: CASRPGTRYQPQHF. The sequenced part of the CDR3 DNA is TGTGCCAGCAGACCCGGGACTAGATATCAGCCC.

As concerns this clone: The DNA ends 3 residues before the CDR3 does, and the rest of the CDR3 is filled in from the germline J gene. This chain uses TRBV19 with TRBJ2-1, with 11 nucleotides matching TRBD2. Germline CDR1 reads LNHDA; CDR2 reads SQIVND (reference sequence). The CDR3 consists of 16 residues. The V segment lost 5 bases and the J segment 2 bases; nucleotides outside the gene matches: 5. The covered CDR3 bases are TGTGCCAGTAGTCGGAGTAGCGGGGGGGCCTACAATGAG. Translating it yields CASSRSSGGAYNE. The CDR3 in its entirety is CASSRSSGGAYNEQFF.

In its sample, this clone was seen a few times. The read ends 3 residues before the CDR3 terminus; that terminus is restored from the germline J gene. The V and J genes are TRBV7-2 and TRBJ1-1, with 7 bases identical to TRBD1. Losses at the gene ends were 7 bases for V and 4 bases for J; bases not matched to a gene: 3. The CDR3 sequence is 12 residues long. Germline V gene sequence: CDR1 SGHTA, CDR2 FQGNSA. The CDR3 sequence is CASKGGGTEAFF. CDR3 bases read: TGTGCCAGCAAAGGGGGCGGCACTGAA.

This clone is large. The read halts 3 residues ahead of the CDR3 end, with the missing end drawn from the germline J gene. The chain has TRBV15 and TRBJ2-2, with 7 bases aligning to TRBD1. The V and J ends lost 0 bases and 5 bases, in that order; junction bases with no gene match: 3. CDR3 length equals 15 residues. Per the germline V gene, CDR1 is LNHNV and CDR2 is YYDKDF (reference sequence). The sequenced part of the CDR3 DNA is TGTGCCACCAGCAGAGAAAGGGGGCAGACCGGGGAG. Its translation is CATSRERGQTGE. The full CDR3 is CATSRERGQTGELFF.

Points on this clone: The CDR3 is cut off 3 residues early in the read; its end comes from the germline J gene. The gene calls are TRBV5-1 and TRBJ2-3; D perhaps matches TRBD1 (6 bases). Germline loops: CDR1 SGHRS, CDR2 YFSETQ. Trimming stripped 6 bases from V and 2 bases from J, with 19 bases between. The CDR3 has 16 residues. The sequenced CDR3 bases are TGCGCCAGCATTCCCAGGGGTGTGATATTCACAGATACG. Translating gives CASIPRGVIFTDT. The whole CDR3 protein is CASIPRGVIFTDTQYF.

A word on this clone: The CDR3 end falls 3 residues outside the read, so it is completed with the germline J gene. This rearrangement joins TRBV6-2 or TRBV6-3 to TRBJ2-5, with D tentatively TRBD2 (7 bases). CDR1 is MNHEY, CDR2 SVGEGT, per germline. The CDR3 extends over 14 amino acids. V lost 5 bases and J 3 bases, leaving 13 bases between the germline ends. The CDR3 loop is CASSTTGGKETQYF. The CDR3 bases that were read are TGTGCCAGCAGTACGACGGGGGGCAAAGAGACC.

The sequenced part of the CDR3 DNA is TGTGCCAGCAGCCCCGCCCCAGGGGGCAATGAG. This encodes CASSPAPGGNE. The whole CDR3 is CASSPAPGGNEQFF. The rearrangement joins TRBV7-6 to TRBJ2-1; 7 bases fit TRBD1. The missing CDR3 end, 3 residues past where the read stops, is filled in from the germline J gene. Germline V CDR1 and CDR2: SGHVS, FNYEAQ. The CDR3 covers 14 residues. Trimming cost V 5 bases and J 6 bases; bases outside gene matches: 7.

This clone appeared a few times. The read stops 3 residues short of the end of the CDR3; the missing end is completed from the germline J gene. The J gene is TRBJ2-7, the V gene TRBV13; tentatively, D is TRBD1 (7 bases). Between the trimmed V and J ends, which lost 2 bases and 3 bases, there was a span of 23 bases. The CDR3 is made up of 18 amino acids. CDR1 is PRHDT, CDR2 FYEKMQ, per germline (reference sequence). Here the CDR3 reads CASSLQKGASGVGYEQYF. Partial CDR3 DNA: TGTGCCAGCAGCTTACAAAAGGGGGCGTCGGGAGTGGGCTACGAG.

In its sample, this clone was seen a few times. The DNA ends 3 residues before the CDR3 does, and the rest of the CDR3 is filled in from the germline J gene. This chain connects TRBV20-1 to TRBJ1-1; D unresolved. Deletions cut 6 bases from V and 4 bases from J, with 12 bases between. This CDR3 comprises 12 residues. Germline CDR1 is DFQATT and CDR2 is SNEGSKA (reference sequence). The CDR3 spells CSAPGLRTEAFF. The DNA read from the CDR3 is TGCAGTGCCCCTGGACTACGCACTGAA.

About this clone: The read ends 3 residues before the CDR3 terminus; that terminus is restored from the germline J gene. This sequence joins TRBV30 and TRBJ1-2; 8 nucleotides align to TRBD1. The V gene's germline CDR1 is GTSNPN and CDR2 SVGIG (reference sequence). The CDR3 totals 13 residues. The V gene end was trimmed by 3 bases and the J gene end by 6 bases; junction bases not matched to a gene: 6. The chain's CDR3 is CAWRKPGGDGYTF. Partial CDR3 DNA: TGTGCCTGGAGGAAGCCAGGGGGCGATGGC.

This clone was seen at least ten times. The sequenced fragment ends 3 residues before the CDR3 boundary, so the rest is inferred from the germline J gene. The chain has TRBV15 and TRBJ1-4; 8 nucleotides align to TRBD1. The CDR3 covers 15 residues. Germline V gene data show CDR1 as LNHNV and CDR2 as YYDKDF (reference sequence). J lost 10 bases, V lost 3 bases, and 10 bases had no gene match. CDR3 DNA, as far as it was read: TGTGCCACCAGCAGTCAGGGGGCGCGATCGGGAAAA. Translating gives CATSSQGARSGK. The whole CDR3 protein is CATSSQGARSGKLFF.

With respect to this clone: Read sequence stops 3 residues before the CDR3 end, and the germline J gene provides the missing end. The chain employs TRBV30 and TRBJ1-2; D remains ambiguous. The ends were cut back, 0 bases at V and 5 bases at J, with 10 bases in the middle. CDR1 and CDR2 from the germline V gene are GTSNPN and SVGIG (reference sequence). The CDR3 is 13 residues long. CDR3 amino acids: CAWSVGLEYGYTF. The sequenced CDR3 bases are TGTGCCTGGAGTGTAGGACTGGAATATGGC.

In regard to this clone: The CDR3 end is not reached by the read, which stops 3 residues before it; the germline J gene fills it in. This sequence joins TRBV18 and TRBJ2-2, with TRBD2 identical over 8 bases. Germline assignment: CDR1 KGHSH and CDR2 LQKENI. CDR3 size: 14 residues. V shed 5 bases, J shed 6 bases, and the junction held 5 bases outside the gene matches. The sequenced CDR3 bases are TGTGCCAGCTCAGAGACTAGCGTTCCCGGGGAG. Amino acids: CASSETSVPGE. The entire CDR3 protein is CASSETSVPGELFF. Full variable domain (remainder filled in from reference TRBV18 and TRBJ2-2): NAGVMQNPRHLVRRRGQEARLRCSPMKGHSHVYWYRQLPEEGLKFMVYLQKENIIDESGMPKERFSAEFPKEGPSILRIQQVVRGDSAAYFCASSETSVPGELFFGEGSRLTVL.

This clone was observed at least ten times. The read halts 3 residues ahead of the CDR3 end, with the missing end drawn from the germline J gene. V gene TRBV18 combines with J gene TRBJ1-1; TRBD1 might be the D (6 bases). V was shortened by 1 base and J by 3 bases, with 6 bases between the two germline ends. Germline CDR1 and CDR2: KGHSH and LQKENI. The CDR3 spans 13 residues. CDR3 DNA, as far as it was read: TGTGCCAGCTCACCACGACAGGACACTGAA. It encodes CASSPRQDTE. The full CDR3 protein is CASSPRQDTEAFF.

This clone was detected ten times or more. The read halts 3 residues ahead of the CDR3 end, with the missing end drawn from the germline J gene. The gene calls are TRBV30 and TRBJ2-3; 9 nucleotides align to TRBD2. CDR3 length: 15 residues. Per germline, CDR1 GTSNPN and CDR2 SVGIG (reference sequence). The ends lost 0 bases at V and 5 bases at J; junction bases unmatched: 6. The part of the CDR3 DNA that was read is TGTGCCTGGAGTGTCCTAGCGGGATCAGGAGATACG. This codes for CAWSVLAGSGDT. The whole CDR3 sequence reads CAWSVLAGSGDTQYF.

With respect to this clone: From the germline J gene comes the end of the CDR3, since the read stops 3 residues before it. The chain couples TRBV6-2 or TRBV6-3 to TRBJ1-2; TRBD1 is a possible D gene (5 bases). V lost 0 bases, J lost 2 bases, and 13 bases lay in between. The CDR3 spans 16 residues. Germline V gene lookup returns CDR1 MNHEY and CDR2 SVGEGT. The CDR3 region is CASSYSTRGGNYGYTF. The CDR3 bases that were read are TGTGCCAGCAGTTACTCGACCCGGGGGGGGAACTATGGC.

About this clone itself: The CDR3 goes on 3 residues after the read ends, and that part is filled in from the germline J gene. The rearrangement uses TRBV2 and TRBJ1-3; D gene uncertain. Trimming removed 2 bases from V and 2 bases from J, with 4 bases in between. Looked up from germline, CDR1 is SNHLY and CDR2 is FYNNEI. The CDR3 has 13 residues. The part of the CDR3 DNA that was read is TGTGCCAGCAGTGAAAGGCCTGGAAACACC. Translation gives CASSERPGNT. The whole CDR3 reads CASSERPGNTIYF.

This clone was recorded many times. The read terminates 3 residues ahead of where the CDR3 ends, so the germline J gene completes it. The chain has TRBV7-2 and TRBJ2-7; 9 bases line up with TRBD2. Germline V gives CDR1 SGHTA, CDR2 FQGNSA. This CDR3 spans 15 amino acids. The V and J ends lost 3 bases and 2 bases, in that order; junction bases with no gene match: 5. CDR3 in amino acids: CASSLSTSGTYEQYF. Partial CDR3 DNA: TGTGCCAGCAGCTTGTCGACTAGCGGCACCTACGAG.

This clone turned up a few times. The CDR3 extends 3 residues past the end of the read, so its final part is completed from the germline J gene. The chain has TRBV7-2 and TRBJ2-7; 8 bases align to TRBD1. The CDR3 spans 13 residues. Looked up from germline, CDR1 is SGHTA and CDR2 is FQGNSA. Unmatched junction bases numbered 5, after V lost 5 bases and J lost 5 bases. CDR3 sequence reads: CASSVDRGDEQYF. CDR3 DNA (partial): TGTGCCAGCAGCGTTGACAGGGGCGACGAG.

This clone has at least ten counts. Partial CDR3 DNA: TGCGCCAGCAGCACCTGGGACAGGGGAGGTACCGGGGAG. This translates into CASSTWDRGGTGE. The whole CDR3 protein reads CASSTWDRGGTGELFF. This chain connects TRBV5-1 to TRBJ2-2; 10 bases map to TRBD1. The CDR3 goes on 3 residues after the read ends, and that part is filled in from the germline J gene. This CDR3 contains 16 residues. Germline V lookup: CDR1 SGHRS, CDR2 YFSETQ. V lost 4 bases, J lost 5 bases, and 8 bases stayed unmatched. Full variable domain (remainder filled in from reference TRBV5-1 and TRBJ2-2): KAGVTQTPRYLIKTRGQQVTLSCSPISGHRSVSWYQQTPGQGLQFLFEYFSETQRNKGNFPGRFSGRQFSNSRSEMNVSTLELGDSALYLCASSTWDRGGTGELFFGEGSRLTVL.

The CDR3 DNA, read in part, is TGTGCCAGCAGCTCCTGGGGACAGCATGCCGAG. This codes for CASSSWGQHAE. The whole CDR3 reads CASSSWGQHAEQYF. This chain links TRBV7-6 with TRBJ2-7; 7 positions agree with TRBD1. The read halts 3 residues ahead of the CDR3 end, with the missing end drawn from the germline J gene. V was pared by 4 bases and J by 6 bases, with 9 bases of the junction left unmatched. The V gene's germline CDR1 is SGHVS and CDR2 FNYEAQ. CDR3 length equals 14 residues.

As to this clone: Coverage ceases 3 residues before the CDR3 finishes, and the germline J gene fills in the end. This sequence joins TRBV6-2 or TRBV6-3 and TRBJ2-1; TRBD2 agrees at 8 bases. Losses at the gene ends were 9 bases for V and 4 bases for J; bases not matched to a gene: 5. CDR3 length: 13 residues. Looked up from germline, CDR1 is MNHEY and CDR2 is SVGEGT. CDR3 DNA (partial): TGTGCCAGTACTAGCGGAGAGTACAATGAG. Protein: CASTSGEYNE. In full, the CDR3 is CASTSGEYNEQFF.